What follows describes a single T cell receptor (beta chain). Antigen: not known. It was considered stable Graves' hyperthyroidism when ophthalmopathy did not progress within 18 months. The TCR beta CDR3 regions underwent amplification using RNA transcripts as the source. First-round RT-PCR with HTBI primers amplified the TCR CDR3 region. Using its own MiXCR run on the multiplex PCR reads, TCRdb lists one record per CDR3 protein. The table records about 620,000 distinct CDR3 sequences, under 20% of them present only once. These data are taken from a study of T cells in Graves' hyperthyroidism and ophthalmopathy. Study-level results: A median approximately 6.5 months before onset, the model predicted ophthalmopathy. Most clonotypes expanded in thyroid above 0.001 were likewise present in blood.

CDR3 length: 12 amino acids. Trimming removed 6 bases at V and 6 bases at J, with 7 bases between. CDR1 is KGHDR, CDR2 SFDVKD, per germline. The rearrangement uses TRBV24-1 and TRBJ2-2, with a tentative D call TRBD2 (6 bases). The specimen was blood. This receptor was obtained from a woman in her 30s with Graves' hyperthyroidism. The CDR3 protein is CATSPGAGELFF. CDR3 nucleotide sequence: TGTGCCACCAGTCCGGGGGCCGGGGAGCTGTTTTTT.